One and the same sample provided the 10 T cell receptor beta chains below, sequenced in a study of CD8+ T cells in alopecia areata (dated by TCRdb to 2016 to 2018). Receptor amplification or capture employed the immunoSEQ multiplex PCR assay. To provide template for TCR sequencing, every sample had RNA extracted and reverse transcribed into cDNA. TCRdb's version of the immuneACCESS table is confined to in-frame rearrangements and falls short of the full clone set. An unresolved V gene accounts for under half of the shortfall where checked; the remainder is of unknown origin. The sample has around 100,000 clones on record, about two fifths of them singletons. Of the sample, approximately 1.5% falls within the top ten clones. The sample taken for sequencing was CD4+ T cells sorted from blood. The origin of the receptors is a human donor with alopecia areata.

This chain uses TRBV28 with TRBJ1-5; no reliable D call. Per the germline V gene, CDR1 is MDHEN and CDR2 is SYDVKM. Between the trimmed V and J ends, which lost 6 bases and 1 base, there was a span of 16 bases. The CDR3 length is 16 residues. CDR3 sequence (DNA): TGTGCCAGCAGCCGAGAGGCGACATACAGCAATCAGCCCCAGCATTTT. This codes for CASSREATYSNQPQHF.

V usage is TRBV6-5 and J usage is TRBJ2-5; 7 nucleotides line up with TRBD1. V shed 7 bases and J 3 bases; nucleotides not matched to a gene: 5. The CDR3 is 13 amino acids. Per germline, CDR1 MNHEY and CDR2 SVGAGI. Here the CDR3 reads CASTPQGKETQYF. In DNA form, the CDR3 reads TGTGCCAGCACGCCACAGGGGAAAGAGACCCAGTACTTC.

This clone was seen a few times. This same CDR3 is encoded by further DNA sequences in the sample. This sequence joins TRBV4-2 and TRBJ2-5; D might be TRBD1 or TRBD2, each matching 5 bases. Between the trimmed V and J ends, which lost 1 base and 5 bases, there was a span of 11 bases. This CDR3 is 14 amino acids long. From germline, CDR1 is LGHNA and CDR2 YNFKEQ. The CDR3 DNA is TGTGCCAGCAGCCAAGGACGGGGCGGCGAGACCCAGTACTTC. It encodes CASSQGRGGETQYF.

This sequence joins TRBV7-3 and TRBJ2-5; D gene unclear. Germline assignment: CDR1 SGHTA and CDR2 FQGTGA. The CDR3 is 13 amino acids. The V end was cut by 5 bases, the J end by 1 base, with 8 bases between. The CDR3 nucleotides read TGTGCCAGCAGCCCAGGATCCCAAGAGACCCAGTACTTC. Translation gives CASSPGSQETQYF.

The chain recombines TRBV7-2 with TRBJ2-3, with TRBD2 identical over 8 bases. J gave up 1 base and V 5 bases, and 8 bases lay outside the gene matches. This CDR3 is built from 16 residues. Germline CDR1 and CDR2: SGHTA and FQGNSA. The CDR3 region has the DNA TGTGCCAGCAGCCCTTGGGTCGGGGGGGGCACAGATACGCAGTATTTT. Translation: CASSPWVGGGTDTQYF.

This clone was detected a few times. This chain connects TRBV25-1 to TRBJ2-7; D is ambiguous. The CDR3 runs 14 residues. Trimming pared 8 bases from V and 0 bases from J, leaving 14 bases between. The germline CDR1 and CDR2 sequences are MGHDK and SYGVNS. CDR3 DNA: TGTGCCAGCTGTGCCGCGGCGAGCTCCTACGAGCAGTACTTC. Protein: CASCAAASSYEQYF.

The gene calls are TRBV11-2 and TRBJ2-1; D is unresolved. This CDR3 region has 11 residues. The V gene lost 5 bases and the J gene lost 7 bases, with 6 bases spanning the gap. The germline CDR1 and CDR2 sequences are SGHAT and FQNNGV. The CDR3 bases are TGTGCCAGCAGCCCCGGGAATGAGCAGTTCTTC. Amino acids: CASSPGNEQFF.

CDR3 nucleotide sequence: TGTGCCAGCAGTTTAGTCCTGGGCGGGTCTGAAGCTTTCTTT. Translating gives CASSLVLGGSEAFF. This rearrangement joins TRBV28 to TRBJ1-1, with D uncertain. Germline CDR1 reads MDHEN; CDR2 reads SYDVKM. This CDR3 region has 14 residues. Trimming removed 2 bases at V and 6 bases at J, with 13 bases between.

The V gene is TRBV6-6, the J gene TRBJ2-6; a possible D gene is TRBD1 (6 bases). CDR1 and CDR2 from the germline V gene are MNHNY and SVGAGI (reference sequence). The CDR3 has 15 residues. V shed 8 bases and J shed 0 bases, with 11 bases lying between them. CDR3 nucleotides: TGTGCCAGCCGGACAGCCCACTCTGGGGCCAACGTCCTGACTTTC. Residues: CASRTAHSGANVLTF.

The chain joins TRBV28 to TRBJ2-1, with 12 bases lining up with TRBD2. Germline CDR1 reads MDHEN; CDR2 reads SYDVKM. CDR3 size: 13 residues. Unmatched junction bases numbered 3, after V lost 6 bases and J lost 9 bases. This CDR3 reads CASRTSGRREQFF. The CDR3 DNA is TGTGCCAGCAGGACTAGCGGGAGACGTGAGCAGTTCTTC.